This T cell receptor (beta chain) was sequenced during a study of cytomegalovirus exposure and HLA in healthy donors. The PCR used 60 Vbeta and 13 Jbeta primers. Profiling relied on immunoSEQ multiplex PCR, and the TCRdb table lists in-frame clones only, not all of them. The sample shows over 100,000 clones, under 85% of them seen only once. Germline values: CDR1 MDHEN, CDR2 SYDVKM. The CDR3 has 15 amino acids. J lost 7 bases, V lost 6 bases, and 10 bases had no gene match. The TCR originated in a man aged 35-49 years in good health and CMV-seronegative. V usage is TRBV28 and J usage is TRBJ1-5, with TRBD1 matching 9 bases. The material sequenced was PBMCs. The CDR3 nucleotides are TGTGCCAGCAGCGAACGGGGACAGGGATTGCAGCCCCAGCATTTT. It codes for CASSERGQGLQPQHF.